The 27 T cell receptor beta chains below all came from one sample that was sequenced in a study of cytomegalovirus exposure and HLA in healthy donors. The PCR contained 60 Vbeta and 13 Jbeta primers. Sequenced by immunoSEQ multiplex PCR; TCRdb stores in-frame clones only, minus some. This table holds roughly 30,000 clones, 85% to 90% found once. The specimen sequenced was PBMCs. These receptors all come from a boy younger than 18 in good health and CMV-seronegative.

CDR3 coding DNA: TGTGCCAGCAGCGCAGACAGTCACACTGAAGCTTTCTTT. Amino acid sequence: CASSADSHTEAFF. V usage is TRBV9 and J usage is TRBJ1-1; possible D gene TRBD1, 5 bases. The CDR3 extends over 13 amino acids. Germline CDR1 SGDLS, CDR2 YYNGEE. The ends were cut back, 3 bases at V and 3 bases at J, with 9 bases in the middle.

This chain links TRBV11-2 with TRBJ1-3, with 7 bases aligning to TRBD1. The CDR3 totals 18 residues. Germline V gene data show CDR1 as SGHAT and CDR2 as FQNNGV. J lost 1 base, V lost 5 bases, and 14 bases had no gene match. In DNA, the CDR3 is TGTGCCAGCAGCCCTGGGACAGCTCGGGTTTTTTCTGGAAACACCATATATTTT. It codes for CASSPGTARVFSGNTIYF.

The chain couples TRBV6-4 to TRBJ1-2, with D possibly being TRBD1 (6 bases). Germline values: CDR1 MRHNA, CDR2 SNTAGT. There are 14 residues in the CDR3. V was trimmed by 0 bases and J by 10 bases, leaving 15 bases between them. CDR3 in amino acids: CASSDSNTGRAYTF. The CDR3 DNA reads TGTGCCAGCAGTGACTCGAATACAGGGCGAGCCTACACCTTC.

This sequence joins TRBV25-1 and TRBJ2-2; 7 nucleotides line up with TRBD1. Germline CDR1 reads MGHDK; CDR2 reads SYGVNS. With V trimmed by 8 bases and J by 2 bases, 8 bases remained unmatched. This CDR3 comprises 15 residues. In DNA, the CDR3 is TGTGCCAGCGAATCCGGGACAGATAACACCGGGGAGCTGTTTTTT. Its translation is CASESGTDNTGELFF.

The rearrangement uses TRBV27 and TRBJ2-3, with 7 bases fitting TRBD2. Germline V lookup: CDR1 MNHEY, CDR2 SMNVEV (reference sequence). V lost 3 bases, J lost 2 bases, and 8 bases stayed unmatched. CDR3 size: 16 residues. This CDR3 is CASSFVGGDPTDTQYF. The CDR3 DNA is TGTGCCAGCAGTTTTGTGGGGGGGGACCCCACAGATACGCAGTATTTT.

The chain has TRBV7-2 and TRBJ2-5; 11 nucleotides match TRBD2. Trimming took 6 bases from V and 5 from J; bases not matched to a gene: 8. The CDR3 runs 15 residues. CDR1 and CDR2 (germline): SGHTA, FQGNSA. This CDR3 is CASSSGGALGETQYF. The CDR3 DNA reads TGTGCCAGCAGTAGCGGGGGGGCTTTGGGCGAGACCCAGTACTTC.

The gene calls are TRBV5-1 and TRBJ2-3; 12 bases agree with TRBD1. The junction had 9 bases not matched to a gene; V was cut back by 3 bases and J by 4 bases. The CDR3 runs to 17 residues. Germline V lookup: CDR1 SGHRS, CDR2 YFSETQ. CDR3 coding DNA: TGCGCCAGCAGCTGGGGGGACAGGGGGCTCGGGGCAGATACGCAGTATTTT. Residues: CASSWGDRGLGADTQYF.

The chain uses TRBV7-2 and TRBJ2-6; TRBD1 aligns across 8 bases. This CDR3 comprises 17 residues. J gave up 4 bases and V 3 bases, and 8 bases lay outside the gene matches. CDR1 and CDR2 from the germline V gene are SGHTA and FQGNSA. The CDR3 DNA reads as TGTGCCAGCAGCTTTCGACAGGGGCTAGCCGGGGCCAACGTCCTGACTTTC. Translating gives CASSFRQGLAGANVLTF. The full variable domain, with the rest looked up from reference TRBV7-2 and TRBJ2-6, is GAGVSQSPSNKVTEKGKDVELRCDPISGHTALYWYRQSLGQGLEFLIYFQGNSAPDKSGLPSDRFSAERTGGSVSTLTIQRTQQEDSAVYLCASSFRQGLAGANVLTFGAGSRLTVL.

The chain couples TRBV7-3 to TRBJ2-3; possible D gene TRBD2, 5 bases. Germline lookup yields CDR1 SGHTA and CDR2 FQGTGA. CDR3 length equals 14 residues. V dropped 6 bases and J dropped 2 bases, with 12 bases sitting between them. The CDR3 DNA is TGTGCCAGCAGGAAGGACTTTGACACAGATACGCAGTATTTT. Its protein product is CASRKDFDTDTQYF.

This chain joins TRBV19 and TRBJ2-6; 9 bases are a match to TRBD1. V gave up 3 bases and J gave up 0 bases; unmatched junction bases: 9. Looked up from germline, CDR1 is LNHDA and CDR2 is SQIVND (reference sequence). The CDR3 spans 19 residues. For the CDR3, the DNA is TGTGCCAGTAGTATCGACAGGGGGGGCACTCGCTCTGGGGCCAACGTCCTGACTTTC. Its protein is CASSIDRGGTRSGANVLTF.

V is TRBV4-2 and J is TRBJ2-7; 9 bases line up with TRBD1. This CDR3 comprises 19 residues. V shed 0 bases and J 0 bases; nucleotides not matched to a gene: 12. Germline-derived CDR1 and CDR2 are LGHNA and YNFKEQ. CDR3 sequence reads: CASSQDLGLQGAPSYEQYF. DNA of the CDR3: TGTGCCAGCAGCCAAGACCTGGGTTTACAGGGGGCCCCCTCCTACGAGCAGTACTTC.

The genes are TRBV6-5 and TRBJ2-7; D gene ambiguous. Deletions cut 5 bases from V and 2 bases from J, with 10 bases between. CDR1 and CDR2 (germline): MNHEY, SVGAGI. This CDR3 has 13 residues. The CDR3 here is CASSPHKTYEQYF. The DNA of the CDR3 is TGTGCCAGCAGTCCACACAAAACCTACGAGCAGTACTTC.

The rearrangement joins TRBV10-3 to TRBJ2-5, with unresolved D. Germline V gene data show CDR1 as ENHRY and CDR2 as SYGVKD. This CDR3 is built from 17 residues. With 0 bases removed from V and 2 bases from J, the gap between germline ends came to 16 bases. The CDR3 DNA reads TGTGCCATCAGTGAGTCGAATAAAGAGGAGATACAAGAGACCCAGTACTTC. Its protein is CAISESNKEEIQETQYF.

The V and J genes are TRBV29-1 and TRBJ2-2; TRBD1 is a possible D gene (6 bases). Germline loops: CDR1 SQVTM, CDR2 ANQGSEA. The CDR3 spans 13 residues. Between the trimmed V and J ends, which lost 1 base and 6 bases, there was a span of 9 bases. The CDR3 here is CSVEGAGAGELFF. For the CDR3, the DNA is TGCAGCGTTGAAGGGGCAGGGGCCGGGGAGCTGTTTTTT.

CDR3 residues: CASSLGAGGPLEQFF. In DNA, the CDR3 is TGTGCCAGCAGCCTAGGGGCGGGGGGGCCTCTTGAGCAGTTCTTC. This chain links TRBV28 with TRBJ2-1, with TRBD2 matching over 9 bases. With 6 bases clipped from V and 9 bases from J, the junction kept 12 bases outside the gene matches. This CDR3 has 15 amino acids. Looked up from germline, CDR1 is MDHEN and CDR2 is SYDVKM.

The V call is TRBV9, the J call TRBJ2-7, with 10 nucleotides matching TRBD2. Germline V gene data show CDR1 as SGDLS and CDR2 as YYNGEE. The CDR3 is 16 amino acids. With 9 bases clipped from V and 0 bases from J, the junction kept 12 bases outside the gene matches. CDR3 in DNA: TGTGCCACCCCCGGCTTAGCGGGGGGACGCTCCTACGAGCAGTACTTC. It specifies CATPGLAGGRSYEQYF.

This sequence joins TRBV19 and TRBJ2-3; 12 nucleotides agree with TRBD2. Germline-derived CDR1 and CDR2 are LNHDA and SQIVND (reference sequence). J was trimmed by 1 base and V by 4 bases; bases with no gene match: 3. This CDR3 is built from 16 residues. The CDR3, as DNA: TGTGCCAGTAGTACGCGACTAGCGGGGGGCACAGATACGCAGTATTTT. The encoded protein is CASSTRLAGGTDTQYF.

Turning to this clone: The same CDR3 arises from other DNA sequences in this sample as well. The rearrangement links TRBV4-3 to TRBJ2-5; 11 bases are shared with TRBD2. Trimming at V came to 1 base and at J to 5 bases, leaving 0 bases not matched to a gene. The length of the CDR3 is 14 residues. Germline CDR1 reads LGHNA; CDR2 reads YSLEER. In nucleotides, the CDR3 is TGCGCCAGCAGCCAAGGGACTAGCGGGGAGACCCAGTACTTC. Encoded protein: CASSQGTSGETQYF.

The V gene is TRBV6-1, the J gene TRBJ2-5; 9 positions agree with TRBD1. Germline lookup yields CDR1 MNHNS and CDR2 SASEGT. The CDR3 loop spans 16 amino acids. Trimming cost V 2 bases and J 5 bases; bases outside gene matches: 9. The CDR3 coding sequence is TGTGCCAGCAGTGAAAGGGGGACAGGGTATGGGGAGACCCAGTACTTC. Amino acid sequence: CASSERGTGYGETQYF.

The chain carries TRBV28 and TRBJ2-7, with a tentative D call TRBD1 (5 bases). Germline V gene data show CDR1 as MDHEN and CDR2 as SYDVKM. V dropped 7 bases and J dropped 2 bases, with 15 bases sitting between them. The CDR3 length is 14 residues. CDR3 DNA: TGTGCCAGCAAAGCAGGGTACGGCCCCTACGAGCAGTACTTC. It encodes CASKAGYGPYEQYF.

The gene calls are TRBV29-1 and TRBJ2-1; perhaps TRBD2 as D (5 bases). Trimming stripped 2 bases from V and 9 bases from J, with 11 bases between. The CDR3 has 12 amino acids. The germline CDR1 and CDR2 sequences are SQVTM and ANQGSEA. In DNA form, the CDR3 reads TGCAGCGTTGAATTTCGGGATTTTGAGCAGTTCTTC. Its translation: CSVEFRDFEQFF.

The CDR3 nucleotides are TGTGCTAGTGGTTTGGTATTGACGAGGAGCTCCTACGAGCAGTACTTC. It encodes CASGLVLTRSSYEQYF. The chain combines TRBV12-5 with TRBJ2-7; D unclear. CDR3 length: 16 amino acids. Looked up from germline, CDR1 is LGHNT and CDR2 is FRNRAP. V lost 0 bases and J 0 bases, leaving 12 bases between the germline ends.

A word on this clone: A junction end diverges from the germline sequence, so it may reflect a read error. This sequence joins TRBV6-1 and TRBJ1-2, with TRBD1 identical over 11 bases. Germline V gene lookup returns CDR1 MNHNS and CDR2 SASEGT. The CDR3 covers 13 residues. CDR3 residues: CASSEGTGGGETF. The CDR3 coding sequence is TGTGCCAGCAGCGAAGGGACAGGGGGAGGAGAGACCTTC.

This clone has just a few counts. The chain uses TRBV4-2 and TRBJ2-6; TRBD1 matches 9 bases. This CDR3 has 19 amino acids. The V gene end was trimmed by 1 base and the J gene end by 3 bases; junction bases not matched to a gene: 10. Germline assignment: CDR1 LGHNA and CDR2 YNFKEQ. CDR3 in amino acids: CASSQVHRTGAGGANVLTF. CDR3 nucleotide sequence: TGTGCCAGCAGCCAAGTGCACCGGACAGGGGCTGGTGGGGCCAACGTCCTGACTTTC.

V and J are TRBV6-1 and TRBJ1-2; possible D gene TRBD1, 5 bases. V was cut by 7 bases and J by 10 bases, with 22 bases left in between. Germline CDR1 reads MNHNS; CDR2 reads SASEGT. This CDR3 spans 14 amino acids. The CDR3 spells CASIQLGLIQNYTF. Here the CDR3 DNA reads TGTGCCAGCATCCAACTGGGGCTTATACAAAACTACACCTTC.

The chain uses TRBV2 and TRBJ1-1, with 7 bases matching TRBD1. The CDR3 totals 14 residues. In germline, CDR1 is SNHLY, CDR2 FYNNEI. V trimming: 3 bases; J trimming: 5 bases; junction bases outside the gene matches: 6. Here the CDR3 DNA reads TGTGCCAGCAGTGAGACAGGGACGGAGACTGAAGCTTTCTTT. It yields the protein CASSETGTETEAFF.

The V and J genes are TRBV5-1 and TRBJ2-3; 8 nucleotides align to TRBD2. The CDR3 contains 20 residues. Germline-derived CDR1 and CDR2 are SGHRS and YFSETQ. With V trimmed by 4 bases and J by 2 bases, 21 bases remained unmatched. In DNA form, the CDR3 reads TGCGCCAGCAGCCCTACTCCCGGGACTAGTGGGGACATCCTCACAGATACGCAGTATTTT. This sequence encodes CASSPTPGTSGDILTDTQYF.